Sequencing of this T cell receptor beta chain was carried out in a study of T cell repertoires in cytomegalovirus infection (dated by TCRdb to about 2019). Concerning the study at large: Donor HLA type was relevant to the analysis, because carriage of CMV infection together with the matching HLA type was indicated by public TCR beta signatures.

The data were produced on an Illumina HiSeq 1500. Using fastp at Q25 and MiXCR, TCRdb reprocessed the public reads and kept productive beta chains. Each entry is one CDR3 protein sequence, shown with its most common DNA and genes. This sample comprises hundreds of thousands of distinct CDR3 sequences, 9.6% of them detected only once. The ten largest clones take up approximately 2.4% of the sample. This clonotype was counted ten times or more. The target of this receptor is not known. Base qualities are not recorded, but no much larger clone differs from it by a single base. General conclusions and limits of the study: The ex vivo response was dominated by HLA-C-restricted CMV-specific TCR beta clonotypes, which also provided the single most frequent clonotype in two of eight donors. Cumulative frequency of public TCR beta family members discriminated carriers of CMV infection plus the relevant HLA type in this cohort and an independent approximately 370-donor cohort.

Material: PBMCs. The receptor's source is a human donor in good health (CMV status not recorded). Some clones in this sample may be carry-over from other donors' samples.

The CDR3 loop reads CASMSIIRVDTQYF. The sequence in DNA is TGTGCCAGCATGTCCATCATTCGAGTAGATACGCAGTATTTT. The sequence is built from TRBV28 and TRBJ2-3; the D gene is unclear. The CDR3 sequence holds 14 residues, the cysteine and phenylalanine included. Just the 42-base CDR3 DNA is kept, in frame starting at base 1. Trimming removed 7 bases from V and 5 bases from J, leaving 16 bases between the germline ends. The germline V gene supplies CDR1 MDHEN and CDR2 SYDVKM.